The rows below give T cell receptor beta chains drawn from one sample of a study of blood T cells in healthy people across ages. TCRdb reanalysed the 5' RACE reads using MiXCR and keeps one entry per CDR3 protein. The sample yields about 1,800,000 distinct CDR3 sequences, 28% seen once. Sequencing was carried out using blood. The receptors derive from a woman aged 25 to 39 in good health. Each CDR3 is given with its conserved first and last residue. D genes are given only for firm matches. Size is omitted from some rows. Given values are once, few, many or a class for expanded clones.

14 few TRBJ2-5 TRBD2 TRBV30 CAWSASGTPETQYF TGTGCCTGGAGTGCCAGCGGGACCCCAGAGACCCAGTACTTC
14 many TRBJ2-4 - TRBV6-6 CASSQRDRNGIQYF TGTGCCAGCAGTCAGCGGGACAGAAACGGCATTCAGTACTTC
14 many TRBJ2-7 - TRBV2 CASSAGSGTYEQYF TGTGCCAGCAGTGCTGGCAGCGGTACCTACGAGCAGTACTTC
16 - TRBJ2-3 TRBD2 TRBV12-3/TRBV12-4 CASRAITSGRADTQYF TGTGCCAGCAGGGCCATAACTAGCGGTCGCGCAGATACGCAGTATTTT
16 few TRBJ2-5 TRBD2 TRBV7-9 CASSSNGLAGEETQYF TGTGCCAGCAGCTCCAATGGACTAGCGGGGGAAGAGACCCAGTACTTC
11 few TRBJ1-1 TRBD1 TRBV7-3 CASSDRGQAFF TGTGCCAGCAGCGACAGGGGGCAGGCTTTCTTT
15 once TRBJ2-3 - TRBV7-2 CASSLRGEIGDTQYF TGTGCCAGCAGCTTAAGAGGAGAGATTGGAGATACGCAGTATTTT
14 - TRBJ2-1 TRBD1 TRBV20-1 CSAIPGQGGNEQFF TGCAGTGCTATACCGGGACAGGGCGGCAATGAGCAGTTCTTC
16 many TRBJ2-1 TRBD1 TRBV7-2 CASSSGSTGYMNEQFF TGTGCCAGCAGCTCCGGTTCGACAGGGTATATGAATGAGCAGTTCTTC
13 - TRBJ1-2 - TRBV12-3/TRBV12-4 CASSFSWRSGYTF TGTGCCAGCAGTTTTAGTTGGCGGTCCGGCTACACCTTC
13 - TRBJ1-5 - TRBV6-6 CASSDSLTQPQHF TGTGCCAGTAGTGACTCTCTGACTCAGCCCCAGCATTTT
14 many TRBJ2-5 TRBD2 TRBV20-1 CSARTSGRQETQYF TGCAGTGCCCGAACTAGCGGTCGCCAAGAGACCCAGTACTTC
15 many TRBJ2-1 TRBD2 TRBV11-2 CASSSRTRSYNEQFF TGTGCCAGCAGCTCTCGGACTAGGTCCTACAATGAGCAGTTCTTC
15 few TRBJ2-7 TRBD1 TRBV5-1 CASSLEGRGIWEQYF TGCGCCAGCAGCTTGGAAGGCAGGGGGATATGGGAGCAGTACTTC
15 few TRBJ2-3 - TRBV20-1 CSALGLPEHTDTQYF TGCAGTGCTCTGGGACTCCCCGAACACACAGATACGCAGTATTTT
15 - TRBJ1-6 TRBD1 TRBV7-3 CASSLDRGGNSPRHF TGTGCCAGCAGCCTCGACAGGGGTGGTAATTCACCCCGCCACTTT
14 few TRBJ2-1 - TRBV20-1 CSAVQPGGYNEQFF TGCAGTGCAGTACAACCCGGCGGTTACAATGAGCAGTTCTTC
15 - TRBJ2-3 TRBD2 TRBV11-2 CASSLGTSGRDTQYF TGTGCCAGCAGCTTAGGGACTAGCGGGAGGGATACGCAGTATTTT
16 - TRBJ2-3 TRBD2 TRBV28 CTSSSWTSGTWDAQYF TGTACCAGCAGTTCATGGACTAGCGGGACATGGGATGCGCAGTATTTT
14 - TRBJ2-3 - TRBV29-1 CSAQVHERADTQYF TGCAGCGCCCAAGTCCACGAACGGGCAGATACGCAGTATTTT
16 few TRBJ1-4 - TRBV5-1 CASSGGTILGEEKLFF TGCGCCAGCAGCGGGGGGACCATTCTGGGTGAGGAAAAACTGTTTTTT
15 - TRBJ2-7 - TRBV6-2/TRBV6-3 CAGKLGSSGIYEQYF TGTGCCGGCAAACTAGGGAGTAGCGGCATCTACGAGCAGTACTTC
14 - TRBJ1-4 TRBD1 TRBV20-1 CSAWGTAVNEKLFF TGCAGTGCATGGGGGACAGCAGTTAATGAAAAACTGTTTTTT
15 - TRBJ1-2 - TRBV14 CASSQGLQFFSGYTF TGTGCCAGCAGCCAAGGGCTCCAGTTCTTTAGCGGCTACACCTTC
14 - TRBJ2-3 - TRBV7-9 CASALGGSTDTQYF TGTGCCAGCGCCTTGGGGGGCAGCACAGATACGCAGTATTTT
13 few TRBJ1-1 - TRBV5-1 CASSLGQSAEAFF TGCGCCAGCAGCTTAGGACAGAGCGCTGAAGCTTTCTTT
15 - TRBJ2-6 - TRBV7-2 CASSVQLSGANVLTF TGTGCCAGCAGCGTACAGCTCTCTGGGGCCAACGTCCTGACTTTC
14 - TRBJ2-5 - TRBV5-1 CASSSGTPKNEQYF TGCGCCAGCAGCTCCGGGACACCGAAGAATGAGCAGTACTTC
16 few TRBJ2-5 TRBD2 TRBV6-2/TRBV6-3 CASSYLAGVLQETQYF TGTGCCAGCAGTTACCTAGCGGGGGTCCTTCAAGAGACCCAGTACTTC
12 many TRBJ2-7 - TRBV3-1 CASSQDHYEQYF TGTGCCAGCAGCCAAGATCACTACGAGCAGTACTTC
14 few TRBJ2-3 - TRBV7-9 CASSGPRGADTQYF TGTGCCAGCAGCGGCCCAAGGGGAGCAGATACGCAGTATTTT
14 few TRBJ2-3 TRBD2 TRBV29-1 CSVPASSGADTQYF TGCAGCGTCCCGGCGTCTAGCGGGGCAGATACGCAGTATTTT
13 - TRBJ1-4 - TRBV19 CATMDQGDEKLFF TGTGCCACTATGGATCAGGGCGACGAAAAACTGTTTTTT
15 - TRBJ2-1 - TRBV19 CASKGQGRFYNEQFF TGTGCCAGTAAAGGGCAGGGGAGGTTCTACAATGAGCAGTTCTTC
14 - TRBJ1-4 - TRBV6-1 CATEQGVGNEKLFF TGTGCCACCGAACAGGGCGTCGGTAATGAAAAACTGTTTTTT
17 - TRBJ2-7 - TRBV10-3 CAISEWVLGGLRYEQYF TGTGCCATCAGTGAGTGGGTCCTAGGGGGGCTTCGGTACGAGCAGTACTTC
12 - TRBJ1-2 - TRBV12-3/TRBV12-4 CASAVGGDGYTF TGTGCCAGCGCGGTGGGGGGGGATGGCTACACCTTC
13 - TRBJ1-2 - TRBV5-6 CASSSGRLYGCTF TGTGCCAGCAGCTCGGGGAGACTCTATGGCTGCACCTTC
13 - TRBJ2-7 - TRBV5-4 CASSYFGTYEQYF TGTGCCAGCAGCTATTTCGGAACTTACGAGCAGTACTTC
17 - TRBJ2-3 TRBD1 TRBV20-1 CSARVAGTGGSTDTQYF TGCAGTGCTAGAGTCGCCGGGACAGGGGGTAGCACAGATACGCAGTATTTT
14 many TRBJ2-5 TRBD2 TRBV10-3 CATSTSGGKETQYF TGTGCCACGTCGACTAGCGGGGGAAAAGAGACCCAGTACTTC
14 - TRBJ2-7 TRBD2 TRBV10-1 CASSERRERSEQYF TGCGCCAGCAGTGAGAGGCGGGAGCGAAGCGAGCAGTACTTC
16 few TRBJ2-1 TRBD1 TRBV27 CASSAPVGQASNEQFF TGTGCCAGCAGTGCGCCGGTGGGACAGGCTTCCAATGAGCAGTTCTTC
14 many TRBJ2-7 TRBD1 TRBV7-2 CASSETGTSYEQYF TGTGCCAGCAGCGAGACAGGGACCTCCTACGAGCAGTACTTC
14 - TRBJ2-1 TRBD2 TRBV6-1 CASSERLAGYEQFF TGTGCCAGCAGTGAGCGACTAGCGGGGTATGAGCAGTTCTTC
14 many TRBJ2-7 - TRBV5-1 CASSPGAISYEQYF TGCGCCAGCAGCCCGGGGGCCATATCCTACGAGCAGTACTTC
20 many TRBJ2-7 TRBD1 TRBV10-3 CAISESSSTLPGQYPYEQYF TGTGCCATCAGTGAGTCGTCCTCTACACTCCCGGGACAGTACCCCTACGAGCAGTACTTC
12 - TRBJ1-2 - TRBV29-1 CSVDGSSYGYTF TGCAGCGTTGACGGTAGTAGCTATGGCTACACCTTC
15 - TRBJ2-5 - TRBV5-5 CASSRAPTGQETQYF TGTGCCAGCAGCAGAGCACCGACAGGCCAAGAGACCCAGTACTTC
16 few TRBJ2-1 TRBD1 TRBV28 CASSLTGRGYYNEQFF TGTGCCAGCAGTTTAACCGGCAGGGGGTATTACAATGAGCAGTTCTTC
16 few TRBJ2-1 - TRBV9 CASSVEGGGAYNEQFF TGTGCCAGCAGCGTAGAGGGGGGAGGGGCCTACAATGAGCAGTTCTTC
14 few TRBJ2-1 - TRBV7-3 CASSQITMGGEQFF TGTGCCAGCAGCCAGATCACAATGGGCGGTGAGCAGTTCTTC
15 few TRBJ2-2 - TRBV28 CASSTWDLDTGELFF TGTGCCAGCAGTACGTGGGACCTAGACACCGGGGAGCTGTTTTTT
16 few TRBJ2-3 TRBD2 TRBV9 CASSVALAGDTDTQYF TGTGCCAGCAGCGTAGCGCTAGCGGGGGACACAGATACGCAGTATTTT